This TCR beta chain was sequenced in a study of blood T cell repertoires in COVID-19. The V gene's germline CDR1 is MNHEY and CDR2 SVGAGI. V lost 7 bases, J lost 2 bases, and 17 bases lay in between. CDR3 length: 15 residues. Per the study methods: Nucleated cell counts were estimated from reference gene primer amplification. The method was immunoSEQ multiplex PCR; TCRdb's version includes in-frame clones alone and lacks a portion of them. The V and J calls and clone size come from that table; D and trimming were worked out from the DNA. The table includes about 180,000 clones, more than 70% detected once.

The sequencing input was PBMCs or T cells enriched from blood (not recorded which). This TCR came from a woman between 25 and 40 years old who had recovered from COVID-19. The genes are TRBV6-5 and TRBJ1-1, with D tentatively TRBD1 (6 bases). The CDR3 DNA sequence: TGTGCCAGCAATGTATGGGGGCGTGGTAACACTGAAGCTTTCTTT. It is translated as CASNVWGRGNTEAFF.